What follows are 20 T cell receptor beta chains derived from one specimen sequenced in a study of T cell responses to AZD1222 COVID-19 vaccine. Using immunoSEQ multiplex PCR, the repertoire was profiled, and TCRdb retains in-frame clones only, with some absent. Of 130,000 or so clones listed, approximately 91% were seen once; the top ten hold around 0.98%. Sequenced here: peripheral blood, sampled 28 days after the second AZD1222 dose. The origin of the receptors is an adult who received the AZD1222 COVID-19 vaccine.

The chain employs TRBV25-1 and TRBJ1-3; 7 bases align to TRBD1. This CDR3 spans 17 amino acids. V lost 4 bases, J lost 3 bases, and 12 bases stayed unmatched. Looked up from germline, CDR1 is MGHDK and CDR2 is SYGVNS. The CDR3 here is CASSVQGGLLGGNTIYF. In DNA, the CDR3 is TGTGCCAGCAGTGTCCAGGGGGGTCTTTTGGGTGGAAACACCATATATTTT.

The gene calls are TRBV19 and TRBJ2-6; D unclear. The germline CDR1 and CDR2 sequences are LNHDA and SQIVND (reference sequence). V gave up 5 bases and J gave up 3 bases, with 11 bases separating them. The CDR3 covers 15 residues. This CDR3 reads CASSVSRGGANVLTF. The CDR3 DNA reads as TGTGCCAGTAGTGTCTCCAGAGGTGGGGCCAACGTCCTGACTTTC.

This chain joins TRBV19 and TRBJ2-7, with TRBD2 matching over 13 bases. Germline assignment: CDR1 LNHDA and CDR2 SQIVND (reference sequence). Trimming took 5 bases from V and 2 from J; bases not matched to a gene: 3. The CDR3 is 15 residues long. CDR3 protein: CASSGTSGATYEQYF. CDR3 in DNA: TGTGCCAGTAGTGGGACTAGCGGGGCGACCTACGAGCAGTACTTC.

This chain links TRBV5-4 with TRBJ1-4; no reliable D call. In germline, CDR1 is SGHNT, CDR2 YYREEE (reference sequence). CDR3 size: 14 residues. Between the trimmed V and J ends, which lost 2 bases and 5 bases, there was a span of 10 bases. The CDR3: CASSFGSANEKLFF. The CDR3 bases are TGTGCCAGCAGCTTCGGCAGTGCCAATGAAAAACTGTTTTTT.

This clone was seen only a few times. The chain uses TRBV5-1 and TRBJ2-1, with TRBD2 matching 16 bases. CDR3 length: 18 residues. Trimming removed 0 bases from V and 9 bases from J; junction bases left unmatched: 9. The germline V gene encodes CDR1 SGHRS and CDR2 YFSETQ. CDR3 sequence (DNA): TGCGCCAGCAGCTTGGCCGCCGGGACTAGCGGGAGGGCCGGTGAGCAGTTCTTC. This translates into CASSLAAGTSGRAGEQFF.

The V call is TRBV3-1 (or the pseudogene TRBV3-2), the J call TRBJ1-1; D unclear. Trimming took off 4 bases at V and 0 bases at J, with 12 bases between the two ends. The CDR3 totals 15 residues. Germline CDR1 and CDR2: LGHDT and YNNKEL (reference sequence). The CDR3 coding sequence is TGTGCCAGCAGCCCGTTACAAGACTTGAACACTGAAGCTTTCTTT. Translated, it gives CASSPLQDLNTEAFF.

The rearrangement joins TRBV4-2 to TRBJ1-3; 8 bases are a match to TRBD1. The CDR3 sequence is 18 residues long. Germline V lookup: CDR1 LGHNA, CDR2 YNFKEQ. The trim removed 0 bases at V and 7 bases at J, leaving 14 bases unmatched. This CDR3 reads CASSQDATRTGFRNTIYF. The DNA of the CDR3 is TGTGCCAGCAGCCAAGACGCAACGCGGACAGGGTTTAGGAACACCATATATTTT.

This chain joins TRBV2 and TRBJ2-3; D is perhaps TRBD1 or TRBD2 (5 bases each). The length of the CDR3 is 12 residues. Germline CDR1 is SNHLY and CDR2 is FYNNEI. Trimming removed 5 bases from V and 4 bases from J, with 7 bases in between. This CDR3 is CASSTGPDTQYF. In DNA form, the CDR3 reads TGTGCCAGCAGTACGGGGCCAGATACGCAGTATTTT. Variable domain in full (rest from reference TRBV2 and TRBJ2-3): EPEVTQTPSHQVTQMGQEVILRCVPISNHLYFYWYRQILGQKVEFLVSFYNNEISEKSEIFDDQFSVERPDGSNFTLKIRSTKLEDSAMYFCASSTGPDTQYFGPGTRLTVL.

The CDR3 nucleotides read TGTGCCAGCTCACCCCGGGTTAGCGTAAAGGTCTACAATGAGCAGTTCTTC. The encoded protein is CASSPRVSVKVYNEQFF. This chain uses TRBV18 with TRBJ2-1, with D perhaps matching TRBD2 (5 bases). CDR3 length: 17 amino acids. In germline, CDR1 is KGHSH, CDR2 LQKENI. The germline V and J ends were trimmed by 3 bases and 3 bases, with 18 bases remaining between them.

The CDR3, as DNA: TGCGCCAGCAGCCAAGATCTATGGAGGGAGCAGTACTTC. Translation gives CASSQDLWREQYF. The rearrangement links TRBV4-1 to TRBJ2-7, with D possibly matching TRBD2 (5 bases). This CDR3 spans 13 amino acids. The ends were cut back, 0 bases at V and 7 bases at J, with 10 bases in the middle. CDR1 and CDR2 from the germline V gene are MGHRA and YSYEKL.

The chain combines TRBV19 with TRBJ1-1, with TRBD1 matching over 7 bases. V lost 5 bases to trimming and J lost 4 bases; unmatched junction nucleotides: 7. The germline CDR1 and CDR2 sequences are LNHDA and SQIVND (reference sequence). The CDR3 sequence is 14 residues long. CDR3 amino acids: CASSVLGTATEAFF. In DNA form, the CDR3 reads TGTGCCAGTAGTGTACTCGGGACAGCCACTGAAGCTTTCTTT.

The gene calls are TRBV11-3 and TRBJ2-2; TRBD2 aligns across 7 bases. V shed 1 base and J 0 bases; nucleotides not matched to a gene: 5. The germline V gene has CDR1 SGHNT and CDR2 YENEEA. This CDR3 has 17 amino acids. In DNA form, the CDR3 reads TGTGCCAGCAGCTTAGGACACAGCGGGACGAACACCGGGGAGCTGTTTTTT. Its protein product is CASSLGHSGTNTGELFF.

This rearrangement joins TRBV28 to TRBJ2-2; D unresolved. The V gene's germline CDR1 is MDHEN and CDR2 SYDVKM. The V and J ends lost 6 bases and 3 bases respectively, with 5 bases between them. The CDR3 extends over 12 amino acids. This CDR3 is CASSRDTGELFF. As DNA, the CDR3 is TGTGCCAGCAGCCGAGACACCGGGGAGCTGTTTTTT.

The genes are TRBV30 and TRBJ1-6, with TRBD1 matching over 7 bases. This CDR3 has 16 amino acids. Germline V CDR1 and CDR2: GTSNPN, SVGIG (reference sequence). V gave up 1 base and J gave up 7 bases; unmatched junction bases: 10. The CDR3: CAWSGGGGVGNSPLHF. Written as DNA, the CDR3 is TGTGCCTGGAGTGGTGGAGGGGGCGTGGGCAATTCACCCCTCCACTTT.

The genes are TRBV9 and TRBJ1-3; D call uncertain. Germline V gives CDR1 SGDLS, CDR2 YYNGEE. The CDR3 runs to 16 residues. V gave up 1 base and J gave up 0 bases, with 11 bases separating them. The CDR3 sequence is CASSVPGPSSGNTIYF. The CDR3 nucleotides are TGTGCCAGCAGCGTACCAGGACCTAGCTCTGGAAACACCATATATTTT.

The rearrangement joins TRBV4-1 to TRBJ2-4; TRBD1 matches 8 bases. Germline V lookup: CDR1 MGHRA, CDR2 YSYEKL. The V segment lost 2 bases and the J segment 1 base; nucleotides outside the gene matches: 4. This CDR3 region has 16 residues. CDR3 loop: CASSQPRTGAKNIQYF. The DNA of the CDR3 is TGCGCCAGCAGCCAACCCAGGACAGGGGCCAAAAACATTCAGTACTTC.

V and J are TRBV28 and TRBJ1-2; 7 bases are a match to TRBD1. With V trimmed by 2 bases and J by 4 bases, 4 bases remained unmatched. Germline loops: CDR1 MDHEN, CDR2 SYDVKM. This CDR3 comprises 14 residues. The CDR3 here is CASSLGQVGYGYTF. For the CDR3, the DNA is TGTGCCAGCAGTTTAGGACAGGTGGGCTATGGCTACACCTTC.

V usage is TRBV5-1 and J usage is TRBJ2-2, with TRBD2 matching 14 bases. CDR1 is SGHRS, CDR2 YFSETQ, per germline. The junction had 4 bases not matched to a gene; V was cut back by 0 bases and J by 6 bases. The CDR3 is made up of 17 amino acids. CDR3 sequence reads: CASSLVGTSGSPGELFF. The CDR3 bases are TGCGCCAGCAGCTTGGTAGGGACTAGCGGGAGCCCCGGGGAGCTGTTTTTT. The whole variable domain, remainder taken from reference TRBV5-1 and TRBJ2-2, is KAGVTQTPRYLIKTRGQQVTLSCSPISGHRSVSWYQQTPGQGLQFLFEYFSETQRNKGNFPGRFSGRQFSNSRSEMNVSTLELGDSALYLCASSLVGTSGSPGELFFGEGSRLTVL.

V and J are TRBV24-1 and TRBJ2-1; 8 bases fit TRBD2. This CDR3 contains 14 residues. After removal of 4 bases from V and 4 bases from J, the junction contained 2 bases not matched to a gene. Germline-derived CDR1 and CDR2 are KGHDR and SFDVKD. The CDR3 loop is CATSEASGYNEQFF. For the CDR3, the DNA is TGTGCCACCAGTGAGGCTAGCGGGTACAATGAGCAGTTCTTC.

The rearrangement joins TRBV19 to TRBJ2-2; D may be TRBD1 or TRBD2 (5 bases each). CDR3 size: 16 residues. Trimming left V 3 bases short and J 1 base short, with 12 bases between. CDR1 LNHDA and CDR2 SQIVND come from the germline V gene (reference sequence). CDR3 bases: TGTGCCAGTAGTATTCCGGGACGGAAGAACACCGGGGAGCTGTTTTTT. It translates to CASSIPGRKNTGELFF.